These 26 T cell receptor beta chains were sequenced from one sample in a study of identical twins. TCRdb ran MiXCR on the 5' RACE reads and lists one entry per CDR3 protein. The sample lists 450,000 to 650,000 distinct CDR3 sequences; around 15% were seen once. The same data also contributed to another study, on yellow fever vaccine responses in identical twins.

The sample consisted of CD4+ T cells sorted from blood. Receptor source: a woman under 30 in good health.

There are many counts of this clonotype. This chain's CDR3 is CASSLAGPGTEAFF. CDR3 nucleotide sequence: TGTGCCAGCAGTTTGGCAGGGCCGGGCACTGAAGCTTTCTTT. This chain links TRBV12-3 or TRBV12-4 with TRBJ1-1; the D gene is possibly TRBD1 (5 bases). Trimming removed 3 bases from V and 4 bases from J, with 12 bases in between. The CDR3 is made up of 14 amino acids.

J is TRBJ2-1 and V is TRBV28; D call uncertain. This CDR3 has 17 amino acids. V shed 3 bases and J shed 0 bases, with 15 bases lying between them. Germline values: CDR1 MDHEN, CDR2 SYDVKM. CDR3 bases: TGTGCCAGCAGTTTCGCCCCGAAAGTCTTCTCCTACAATGAGCAGTTCTTC. It translates to CASSFAPKVFSYNEQFF. Full variable domain (rest looked up from reference TRBV28 and TRBJ2-1): DVKVTQSSRYLVKRTGEKVFLECVQDMDHENMFWYRQDPGLGLRLIYFSYDVKMKEKGDIPEGYSVSREKKERFSLILESASTNQTSMYLCASSFAPKVFSYNEQFFGPGTRLTVL.

This clonotype showed up just a few times. The chain employs TRBV7-9 and TRBJ2-7, with D perhaps TRBD2 (6 bases). Trimming removed 5 bases at V and 1 base at J, with 9 bases between. The length of the CDR3 is 13 residues. CDR1 and CDR2 (germline): SEHNR, FQNEAQ (reference sequence). Here the CDR3 reads CASSALASYEQYV. CDR3 sequence (DNA): TGTGCCAGCAGCGCTCTAGCGTCCTACGAGCAGTACGTC.

This chain joins TRBV3-1 and TRBJ2-3; 9 nucleotides align to TRBD2. V gave up 1 base and J gave up 1 base; unmatched junction bases: 6. Germline-derived CDR1 and CDR2 are LGHDT and YNNKEL (reference sequence). This CDR3 spans 17 amino acids. The chain's CDR3 is CASSQVVAGAGTDTQYF. The CDR3, as DNA: TGTGCCAGCAGCCAAGTGGTAGCGGGGGCCGGCACAGATACGCAGTATTTT.

This clonotype has more than one count but fewer than ten. The rearrangement uses TRBV5-1 and TRBJ2-5; 9 bases map to TRBD1. This CDR3 has 17 residues. In germline, CDR1 is SGHRS, CDR2 YFSETQ. The V segment lost 4 bases and the J segment 7 bases; nucleotides outside the gene matches: 17. The DNA of the CDR3 is TGCGCCAGCAGCGAGGACAGGGGCTACCCCGCCGAGGGGACCCAGTACTTC. Its protein product is CASSEDRGYPAEGTQYF.

This chain links TRBV9 with TRBJ2-3; D gene uncertain. Trimming removed 3 bases at V and 4 bases at J, with 15 bases between. The CDR3 spans 15 residues. Germline V gene data show CDR1 as SGDLS and CDR2 as YYNGEE. The CDR3 loop is CASSAVLFGADTQYF. Here the CDR3 DNA reads TGTGCCAGCAGCGCCGTCCTGTTTGGAGCAGATACGCAGTATTTT. Together with reference TRBV9 and TRBJ2-3, the CDR3 gives the full variable domain: DSGVTQTPKHLITATGQRVTLRCSPRSGDLSVYWYQQSLDQGLQFLIQYYNGEERAKGNILERFSAQQFPDLHSELNLSSLELGDSALYFCASSAVLFGADTQYFGPGTRLTVL.

The chain is built from TRBV28 and TRBJ2-7; a possible D gene is TRBD1 (7 bases). Trimming took 10 bases from V and 3 from J, leaving 16 bases between them. This CDR3 has 13 amino acids. The V gene's germline CDR1 is MDHEN and CDR2 SYDVKM. This CDR3 is CATQGGGGYEQYV. The CDR3 nucleotides are TGTGCCACCCAGGGGGGCGGAGGCTACGAGCAGTACGTC.

The chain is built from TRBV4-2 and TRBJ1-6; D is undetermined. V lost 10 bases and J 9 bases, leaving 19 bases between the germline ends. Germline CDR1 is LGHNA and CDR2 is YNFKEQ. There are 14 residues in the CDR3. In DNA form, the CDR3 reads TGTGCCATGGGCCCCGGGCTCGGCGGTTCACCCCTCCACTTT. Translating it yields CAMGPGLGGSPLHF.

This clonotype was picked up a small number of times. V usage is TRBV11-2 and J usage is TRBJ2-1; 8 bases fit TRBD2. Germline V gene sequence: CDR1 SGHAT, CDR2 FQNNGV. V lost 1 base to trimming and J lost 7 bases; unmatched junction nucleotides: 6. The CDR3 spans 15 residues. In DNA form, the CDR3 reads TGTGCCAGCAGCTTAGGTCACGGGGGGGAAAATGAGCAGTTCTTC. This gives the protein CASSLGHGGENEQFF.

This clonotype showed up just a few times. V is TRBV10-3 and J is TRBJ2-5; 9 bases align to TRBD2. The germline V gene has CDR1 ENHRY and CDR2 SYGVKD. The CDR3 has 15 amino acids. V lost 4 bases, J lost 3 bases, and 6 bases stayed unmatched. CDR3 residues: CAISGGTSLKETQYF. The DNA of the CDR3 is TGTGCCATCAGTGGAGGGACTAGCTTGAAAGAGACCCAGTACTTC.

The J gene is TRBJ2-1, the V gene TRBV11-2, with 7 bases that match TRBD1. The CDR3 has 14 amino acids. Germline V gene sequence: CDR1 SGHAT, CDR2 FQNNGV. The ends lost 5 bases at V and 9 bases at J; junction bases unmatched: 10. Written as DNA, the CDR3 is TGTGCCAGCAGCACCAGGACAGGATCCGGTGAGCAGTTCTTC. As protein: CASSTRTGSGEQFF.

In this sample, this clonotype turned up a few times. This rearrangement joins TRBV28 to TRBJ2-3; 11 positions match TRBD2. V shed 3 bases, J shed 2 bases, and the junction held 7 bases outside the gene matches. CDR1 and CDR2 from the germline V gene are MDHEN and SYDVKM. The CDR3 contains 17 residues. CDR3 sequence (DNA): TGTGCCAGCAGTTTCCATGGGACTAGCGGATTCACAGATACGCAGTATTTT. Amino acids: CASSFHGTSGFTDTQYF.

This chain links TRBV20-1 with TRBJ2-7; D is unclear. This CDR3 comprises 14 residues. In germline, CDR1 is DFQATT, CDR2 SNEGSKA (reference sequence). The V end was cut by 6 bases, the J end by 1 base, with 16 bases between. CDR3 loop: CSAPTGAGSYEQYF. The CDR3 DNA is TGCAGTGCCCCCACGGGTGCCGGTTCCTACGAGCAGTACTTC.

This sequence joins TRBV27 and TRBJ2-5, with 7 bases identical to TRBD2. CDR1 MNHEY and CDR2 SMNVEV come from the germline V gene (reference sequence). The junction had 4 bases not matched to a gene; V was cut back by 5 bases and J by 4 bases. This CDR3 has 13 amino acids. The CDR3 region is CASSAPGGETQYF. The CDR3 bases are TGTGCCAGCAGTGCCCCGGGGGGAGAGACCCAGTACTTC.

This clonotype was detected only a few times. The chain links TRBV27 to TRBJ2-1; D perhaps matches TRBD2 (5 bases). The CDR3 length is 19 residues. Germline V gene lookup returns CDR1 MNHEY and CDR2 SMNVEV (reference sequence). The V and J ends lost 2 bases and 6 bases respectively, with 26 bases between them. The CDR3 protein is CASSLSHPIASRSGNEQFF. The CDR3 DNA reads as TGTGCCAGCAGTTTAAGTCACCCAATAGCGAGTCGATCGGGCAATGAGCAGTTCTTC.

This clonotype was detected a few times. This sequence joins TRBV2 and TRBJ2-2; TRBD2 aligns across 12 bases. Trimming took 7 bases from V and 3 from J; bases not matched to a gene: 9. The germline V gene encodes CDR1 SNHLY and CDR2 FYNNEI. The CDR3 runs 17 residues. In DNA form, the CDR3 reads TGTGCCAGCACCCCCGGACTAGCGGGATTGTACACCGGGGAGCTGTTTTTT. Translated: CASTPGLAGLYTGELFF.

This clonotype has just a few counts. J is TRBJ2-2 and V is TRBV20-1, with D perhaps TRBD2 (5 bases). V lost 0 bases and J 6 bases, leaving 8 bases between the germline ends. In germline, CDR1 is DFQATT, CDR2 SNEGSKA (reference sequence). CDR3 length: 13 amino acids. CDR3 coding DNA: TGCAGTGCTAGAGATCCGCGGGCCGGGGAGCTGTTTTTT. It codes for CSARDPRAGELFF.

The rearrangement links TRBV2 to TRBJ2-3; 10 bases agree with TRBD2. CDR3 length: 15 amino acids. With 7 bases clipped from V and 2 bases from J, the junction kept 6 bases outside the gene matches. Germline V CDR1 and CDR2: SNHLY, FYNNEI. This CDR3 reads CASTITSGTTDTQYF. DNA for the CDR3: TGTGCCAGCACGATCACTAGCGGGACCACAGATACGCAGTATTTT.

In its sample, this clonotype was seen a few times. This sequence joins TRBV5-6 and TRBJ2-7; 10 bases align to TRBD1. Germline CDR1 reads SGHDT; CDR2 reads YYEEEE. The CDR3 totals 14 residues. Germline trimming cut 4 bases from V and 7 bases from J; bases unmatched to any gene: 8. The DNA of the CDR3 is TGTGCCAGCAGCCAGGGACAGGGGATATGGGAGCAGTACGTC. Its protein is CASSQGQGIWEQYV.

The table lists this clonotype with a few counts. The CDR3 spells CASSPRASAYNEQFF. In DNA, the CDR3 is TGTGCCAGCAGCCCCAGAGCTAGCGCCTACAATGAGCAGTTCTTC. The chain links TRBV9 to TRBJ2-1; D might be TRBD2 (6 bases). This CDR3 is built from 15 residues. The germline gives CDR1 SGDLS, CDR2 YYNGEE. V dropped 4 bases and J dropped 2 bases, with 13 bases sitting between them.

This clonotype was seen a handful of times. This chain's CDR3 is CASIEAGTSNEQFF. In DNA form, the CDR3 reads TGTGCCAGCATTGAGGCCGGGACTAGTAATGAGCAGTTCTTC. The gene calls are TRBV28 and TRBJ2-1; 8 nucleotides agree with TRBD2. Losses at the gene ends were 7 bases for V and 7 bases for J; bases not matched to a gene: 9. CDR3 length: 14 amino acids. Germline CDR1 reads MDHEN; CDR2 reads SYDVKM. The variable domain in full, with the rest retrieved from reference TRBV28 and TRBJ2-1, is DVKVTQSSRYLVKRTGEKVFLECVQDMDHENMFWYRQDPGLGLRLIYFSYDVKMKEKGDIPEGYSVSREKKERFSLILESASTNQTSMYLCASIEAGTSNEQFFGPGTRLTVL.

The table lists this clonotype with a few counts. The chain links TRBV29-1 to TRBJ2-5; possibly TRBD1 or TRBD2 for D (6 bases each). Germline loops: CDR1 SQVTM, CDR2 ANQGSEA. The CDR3 loop spans 14 amino acids. The V end lost 0 bases, the J end lost 5 bases, and 13 bases lay between the germline ends. The CDR3 is CSVEDDGGGETQYF. The CDR3 DNA sequence: TGCAGCGTTGAAGATGATGGAGGGGGTGAGACCCAGTACTTC.

This chain joins TRBV6-2 or TRBV6-3 and TRBJ2-1; unclear D gene. CDR3 size: 14 residues. The V gene's germline CDR1 is MNHEY and CDR2 SVGEGT. V was clipped by 5 bases and J by 0 bases, with 8 bases between them. CDR3 DNA sequence: TGTGCCAGCAGTCGGTCGAGCTCCTACAATGAGCAGTTCTTC. It is translated as CASSRSSSYNEQFF.

There are a few counts of this clonotype. V is TRBV10-2 and J is TRBJ2-6; D tentatively fits TRBD1 or TRBD2 (5 bases each). The germline gives CDR1 WSHSY, CDR2 SAAADI. The germline V and J ends were trimmed by 6 bases and 0 bases, with 15 bases remaining between them. The CDR3 consists of 17 residues. In nucleotides, the CDR3 is TGCGCCAGCAGGGGGGTGGGAAGCGACTCTGGGGCCAACGTCCTGACTTTC. This gives the protein CASRGVGSDSGANVLTF.

This clonotype occurred a few times. The chain recombines TRBV2 with TRBJ2-2, with a possible D match to TRBD2 (6 bases). Germline CDR1 and CDR2: SNHLY and FYNNEI. This CDR3 contains 15 residues. The ends were cut back, 5 bases at V and 4 bases at J, with 14 bases in the middle. In DNA form, the CDR3 reads TGTGCCAGCAGTTGGTCGGGAGACACCACCGGGGAGCTGTTTTTT. Translation gives CASSWSGDTTGELFF.

The rearrangement links TRBV18 to TRBJ2-1; D not resolved. The length of the CDR3 is 12 residues. Germline V gene sequence: CDR1 KGHSH, CDR2 LQKENI. V was clipped by 3 bases and J by 9 bases, with 9 bases between them. This chain's CDR3 is CASSPEMGEQFF. CDR3 nucleotides: TGTGCCAGCTCACCCGAGATGGGTGAGCAGTTCTTC.